This is a list of T cell receptor beta chains from one sample in a study of T cell responses to AZD1222 COVID-19 vaccine. Repertoires were generated with immunoSEQ multiplex PCR, while TCRdb's copy carries only in-frame clones and drops some. The repertoire consists of roughly 120,000 clones, with approximately 90% occurring once and the leading ten covering about 5.2%. The source was peripheral blood, collected on day 0 of AZD1222 vaccination. The receptors here all came from an adult in good health. Both conserved end residues are part of each CDR3. A D gene is named only where the DNA matches it firmly.

TRBV6-5	-	TRBJ2-7	15	TGTGCCAGCGGCGCACCGGGACTGAGCTCCTACGAGCAGTACTTC	CASGAPGLSSYEQYF
TRBV18	-	TRBJ1-2	15	TGTGCCAGCTCACCAGGGACGGCGGGGATATATGGCTACACCTTC	CASSPGTAGIYGYTF
TRBV4-1	TRBD1	TRBJ1-2	15	TGCGCCAGCAGCCGAGTAGTGGGACAGGGGGACGGCTACACCTTC	CASSRVVGQGDGYTF
TRBV3-1/TRBV3-2	-	TRBJ2-5	14	TGTGCCAGCAGCCAAGTGGGGGGACAAGAGACCCAGTACTTC	CASSQVGGQETQYF
TRBV4-3	-	TRBJ1-3	17	TGCGCCAGCAGCCCGCAGACACAGGGCCCAGGGGGAAACACCATATATTTT	CASSPQTQGPGGNTIYF
TRBV4-3	TRBD2	TRBJ2-7	18	TGCGCCAGCAGCTTAGAGGGACTAGCGGGGACCGGGGGGTCCGAGCAGTACTTC	CASSLEGLAGTGGSEQYF
TRBV3-1/TRBV3-2	TRBD1	TRBJ1-2	13	TGTGCCAGCAGCCACTGGACAGGGGCTGGCTACACCTTC	CASSHWTGAGYTF
TRBV7-2	-	TRBJ1-1	14	TGTGCCAGCAGCTTAGTAAGGTTGGAGACTGAAGCTTTCTTT	CASSLVRLETEAFF
TRBV6-5	-	TRBJ1-2	13	TGTGCCAGCAGTTACTCGAGCGGAGACGGCTACACCTTC	CASSYSSGDGYTF
TRBV7-8	-	TRBJ1-1	14	TGTGCCAGCAGCTTAGAGTGGGGGAGCACTGAAGCTTTCTTT	CASSLEWGSTEAFF
TRBV7-9	-	TRBJ1-2	12	TGTGCCAGCAGGGACACGGACTGGGGCTACACCTTC	CASRDTDWGYTF
TRBV5-4	TRBD1	TRBJ2-3	14	TGTGCCAGCAGGACCACAGGGGGCACAGATACGCAGTATTTT	CASRTTGGTDTQYF
TRBV28	-	TRBJ1-2	14	TGTGCCAGCAGTTTGCTGGGGGCGCGTGATGGCTACACCTTC	CASSLLGARDGYTF
TRBV27	TRBD1	TRBJ1-5	14	TGTGCCAGCAGAAGGGGACAGTCTAATCAGCCCCAGCATTTT	CASRRGQSNQPQHF